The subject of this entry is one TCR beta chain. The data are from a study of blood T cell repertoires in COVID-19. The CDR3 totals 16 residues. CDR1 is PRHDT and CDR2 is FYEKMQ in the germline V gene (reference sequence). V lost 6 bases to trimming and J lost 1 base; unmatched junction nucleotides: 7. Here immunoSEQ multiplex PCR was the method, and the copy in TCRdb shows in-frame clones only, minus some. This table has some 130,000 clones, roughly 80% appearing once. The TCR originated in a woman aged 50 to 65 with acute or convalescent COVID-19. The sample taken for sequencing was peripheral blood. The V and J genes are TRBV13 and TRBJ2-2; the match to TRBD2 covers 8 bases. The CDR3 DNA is TGTGCCAGCAGATTCGGGACTAGTCTGAACACCGGGGAGCTGTTTTTT. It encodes CASRFGTSLNTGELFF.